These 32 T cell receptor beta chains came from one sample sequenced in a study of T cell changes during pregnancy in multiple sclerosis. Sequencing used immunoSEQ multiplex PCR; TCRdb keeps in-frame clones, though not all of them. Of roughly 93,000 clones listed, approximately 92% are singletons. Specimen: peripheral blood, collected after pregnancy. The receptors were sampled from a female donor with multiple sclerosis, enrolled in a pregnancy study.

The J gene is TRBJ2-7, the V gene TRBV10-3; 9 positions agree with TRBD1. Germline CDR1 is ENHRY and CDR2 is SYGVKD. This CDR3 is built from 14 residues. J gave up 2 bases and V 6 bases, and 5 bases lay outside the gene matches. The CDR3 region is CAIRRGTGTYEQYF. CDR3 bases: TGTGCCATCAGGAGAGGGACAGGGACCTACGAGCAGTACTTC.

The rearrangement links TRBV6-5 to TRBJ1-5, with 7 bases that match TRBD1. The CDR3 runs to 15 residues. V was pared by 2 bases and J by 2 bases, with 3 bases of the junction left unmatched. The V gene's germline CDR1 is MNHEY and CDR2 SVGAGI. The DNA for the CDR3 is TGTGCCAGCAGTTACCTCACAGGGGGCAATCAGCCCCAGCATTTT. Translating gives CASSYLTGGNQPQHF.

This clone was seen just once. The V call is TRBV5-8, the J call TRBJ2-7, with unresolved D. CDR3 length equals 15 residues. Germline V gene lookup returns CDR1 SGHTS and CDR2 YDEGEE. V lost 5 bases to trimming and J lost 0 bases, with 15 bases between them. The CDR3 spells CASSYWSRNSYEQYF. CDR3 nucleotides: TGTGCCAGCAGTTATTGGAGTCGGAACTCCTACGAGCAGTACTTC.

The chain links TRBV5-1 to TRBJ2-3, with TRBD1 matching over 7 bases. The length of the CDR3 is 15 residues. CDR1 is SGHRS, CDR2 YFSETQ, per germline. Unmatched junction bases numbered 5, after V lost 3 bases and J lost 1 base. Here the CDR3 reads CASSSYGTGTDTQYF. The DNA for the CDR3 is TGCGCCAGCAGCTCGTACGGGACAGGCACAGATACGCAGTATTTT.

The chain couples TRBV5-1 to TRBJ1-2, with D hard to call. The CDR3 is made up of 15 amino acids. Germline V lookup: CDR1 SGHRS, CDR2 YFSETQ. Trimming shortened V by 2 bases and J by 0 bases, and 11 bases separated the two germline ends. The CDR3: CASSFAQAANYGYTF. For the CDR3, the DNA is TGCGCCAGCAGCTTTGCCCAGGCTGCTAACTATGGCTACACCTTC.

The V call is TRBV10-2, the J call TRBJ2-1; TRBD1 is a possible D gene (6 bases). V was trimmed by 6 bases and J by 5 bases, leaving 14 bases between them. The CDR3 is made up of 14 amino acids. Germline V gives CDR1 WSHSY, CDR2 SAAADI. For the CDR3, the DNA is TGCGCCAGCAGAGACCGGGACAAAGACAATGAGCAGTTCTTC. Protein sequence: CASRDRDKDNEQFF.

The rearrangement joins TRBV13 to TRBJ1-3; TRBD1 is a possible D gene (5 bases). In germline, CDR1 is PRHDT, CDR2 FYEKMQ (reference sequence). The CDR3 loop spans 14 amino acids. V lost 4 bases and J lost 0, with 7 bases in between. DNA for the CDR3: TGTGCCAGCAGCTCAGGGAGCTCTGGAAACACCATATATTTT. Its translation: CASSSGSSGNTIYF.

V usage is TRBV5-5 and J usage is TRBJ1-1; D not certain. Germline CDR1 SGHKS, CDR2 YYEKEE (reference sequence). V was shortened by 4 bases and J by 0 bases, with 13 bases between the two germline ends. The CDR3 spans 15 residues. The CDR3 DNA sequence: TGTGCCAGCAGCCGCAATTCACTTTTGAACACTGAAGCTTTCTTT. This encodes CASSRNSLLNTEAFF.

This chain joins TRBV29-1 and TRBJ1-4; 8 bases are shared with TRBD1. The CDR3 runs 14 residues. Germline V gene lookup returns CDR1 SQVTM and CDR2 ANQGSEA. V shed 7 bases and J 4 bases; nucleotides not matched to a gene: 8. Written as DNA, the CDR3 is TGCAGCGGTATGACAGGGGCGCTTAATGAAAAACTGTTTTTT. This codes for CSGMTGALNEKLFF.

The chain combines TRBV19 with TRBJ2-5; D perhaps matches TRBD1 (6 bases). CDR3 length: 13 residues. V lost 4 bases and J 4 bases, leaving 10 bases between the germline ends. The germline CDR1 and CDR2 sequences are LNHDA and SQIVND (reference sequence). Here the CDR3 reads CASSRSRGETQYF. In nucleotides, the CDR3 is TGTGCCAGTAGTAGATCCAGGGGAGAGACCCAGTACTTC.

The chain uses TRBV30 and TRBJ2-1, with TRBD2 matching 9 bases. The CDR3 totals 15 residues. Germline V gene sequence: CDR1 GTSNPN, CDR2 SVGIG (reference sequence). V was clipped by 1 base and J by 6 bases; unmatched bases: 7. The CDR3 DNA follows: TGTGCCTGGAGTGGAAATAGCGGGAGTCGCAATGAGCAGTTCTTC. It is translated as CAWSGNSGSRNEQFF.

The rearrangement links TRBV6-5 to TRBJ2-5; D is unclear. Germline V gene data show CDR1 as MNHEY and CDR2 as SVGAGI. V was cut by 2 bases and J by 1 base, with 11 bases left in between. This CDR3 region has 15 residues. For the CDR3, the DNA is TGTGCCAGCAGTTACGGGTCTGGAGCCCAAGAGACCCAGTACTTC. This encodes CASSYGSGAQETQYF.

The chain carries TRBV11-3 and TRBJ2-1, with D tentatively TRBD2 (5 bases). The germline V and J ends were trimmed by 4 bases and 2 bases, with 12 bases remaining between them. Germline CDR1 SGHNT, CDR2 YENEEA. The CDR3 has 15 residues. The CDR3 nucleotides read TGTGCCAGCAGCTCCCAAAGCGGACCCTACAATGAGCAGTTCTTC. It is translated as CASSSQSGPYNEQFF.

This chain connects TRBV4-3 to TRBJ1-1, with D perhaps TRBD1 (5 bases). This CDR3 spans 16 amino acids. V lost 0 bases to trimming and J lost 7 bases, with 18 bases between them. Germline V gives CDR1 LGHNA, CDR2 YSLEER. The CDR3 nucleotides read TGCGCCAGCAGCCAAGACAGGGCCAATTCCCTTCTTGAAGCTTTCTTT. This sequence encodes CASSQDRANSLLEAFF.

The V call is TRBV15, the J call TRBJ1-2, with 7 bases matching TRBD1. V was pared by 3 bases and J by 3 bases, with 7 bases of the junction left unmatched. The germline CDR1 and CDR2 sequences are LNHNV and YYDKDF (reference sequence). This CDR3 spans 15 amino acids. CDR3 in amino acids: CATSRRTGLDYGYTF. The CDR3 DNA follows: TGTGCCACCAGCAGGAGGACAGGTCTCGACTATGGCTACACCTTC.

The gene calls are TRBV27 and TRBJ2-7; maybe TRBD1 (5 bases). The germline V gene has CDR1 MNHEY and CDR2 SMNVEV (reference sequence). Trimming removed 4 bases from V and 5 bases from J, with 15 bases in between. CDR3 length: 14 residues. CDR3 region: CASSSLGALDEQYF. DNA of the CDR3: TGTGCCAGCAGTTCCCTAGGGGCCCTTGACGAGCAGTACTTC.

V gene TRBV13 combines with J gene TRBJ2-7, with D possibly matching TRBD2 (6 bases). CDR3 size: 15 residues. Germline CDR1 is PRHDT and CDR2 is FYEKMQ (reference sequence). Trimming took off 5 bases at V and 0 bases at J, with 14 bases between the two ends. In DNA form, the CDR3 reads TGTGCCAGCAGCATGGCCGGGACTTTCTCCTACGAGCAGTACTTC. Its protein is CASSMAGTFSYEQYF.

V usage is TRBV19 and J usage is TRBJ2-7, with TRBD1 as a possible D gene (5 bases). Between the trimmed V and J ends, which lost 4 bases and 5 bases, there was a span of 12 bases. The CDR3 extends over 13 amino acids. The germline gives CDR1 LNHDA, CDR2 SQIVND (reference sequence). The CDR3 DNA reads TGTGCCAGTAGTACCTCAGGGTTGCACGAGCAGTACTTC. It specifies CASSTSGLHEQYF.

This CDR3 reads CASSWAENSYEQYF. CDR3 in DNA: TGTGCCAGCAGTTGGGCAGAGAACTCCTACGAGCAGTACTTC. The rearrangement links TRBV7-9 to TRBJ2-7; D is uncertain. CDR1 and CDR2 (germline): SEHNR, FQNEAQ (reference sequence). Trimming took 6 bases from V and 0 from J, leaving 12 bases between them. The CDR3 covers 14 residues.

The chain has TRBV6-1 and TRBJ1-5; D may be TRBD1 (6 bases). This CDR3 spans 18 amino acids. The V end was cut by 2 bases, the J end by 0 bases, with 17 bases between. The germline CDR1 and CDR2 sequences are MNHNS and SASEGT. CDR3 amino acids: CASSEFGGAVNSNQPQHF. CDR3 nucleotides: TGTGCCAGCAGTGAATTTGGGGGGGCAGTCAATAGCAATCAGCCCCAGCATTTT.

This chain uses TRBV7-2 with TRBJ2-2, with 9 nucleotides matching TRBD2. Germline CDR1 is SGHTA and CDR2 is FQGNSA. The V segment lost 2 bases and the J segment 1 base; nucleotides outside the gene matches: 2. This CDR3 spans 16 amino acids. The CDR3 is CASSLNSGGNTGELFF. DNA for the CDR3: TGTGCCAGCAGCTTAAATAGCGGGGGGAACACCGGGGAGCTGTTTTTT.

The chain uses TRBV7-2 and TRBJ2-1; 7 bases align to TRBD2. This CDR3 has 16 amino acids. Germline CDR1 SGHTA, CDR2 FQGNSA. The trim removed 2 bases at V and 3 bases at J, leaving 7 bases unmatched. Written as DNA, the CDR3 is TGTGCCAGCAGCTTAATCGTGGGGGGGGTCTACAATGAGCAGTTCTTC. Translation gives CASSLIVGGVYNEQFF.

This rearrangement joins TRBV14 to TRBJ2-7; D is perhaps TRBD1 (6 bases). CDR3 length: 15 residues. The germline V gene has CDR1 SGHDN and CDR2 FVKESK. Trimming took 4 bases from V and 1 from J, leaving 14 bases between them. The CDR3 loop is CASSPPGTLSYEQYF. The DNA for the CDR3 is TGTGCCAGCAGCCCGCCCGGGACACTATCCTACGAGCAGTACTTC.

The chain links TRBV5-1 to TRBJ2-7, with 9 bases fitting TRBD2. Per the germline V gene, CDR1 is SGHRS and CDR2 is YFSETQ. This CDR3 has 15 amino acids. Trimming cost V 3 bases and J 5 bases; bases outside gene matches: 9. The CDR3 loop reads CASSSIAGVGHEQYF. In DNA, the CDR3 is TGCGCCAGCAGCTCTATAGCGGGAGTGGGCCACGAGCAGTACTTC. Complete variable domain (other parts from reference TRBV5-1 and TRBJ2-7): KAGVTQTPRYLIKTRGQQVTLSCSPISGHRSVSWYQQTPGQGLQFLFEYFSETQRNKGNFPGRFSGRQFSNSRSEMNVSTLELGDSALYLCASSSIAGVGHEQYFGPGTRLTVT.

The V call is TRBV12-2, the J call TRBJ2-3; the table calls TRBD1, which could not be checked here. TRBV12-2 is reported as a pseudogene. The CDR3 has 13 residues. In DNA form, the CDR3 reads TGTGCAAGTCGCCCCGAACACACAGATACGCAGTATTTT. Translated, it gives CASRPEHTDTQYF.

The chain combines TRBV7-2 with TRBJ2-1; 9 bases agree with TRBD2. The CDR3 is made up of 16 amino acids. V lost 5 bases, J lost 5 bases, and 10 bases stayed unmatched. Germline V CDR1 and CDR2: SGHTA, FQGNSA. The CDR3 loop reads CASSRILSGGNNEQFF. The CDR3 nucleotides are TGTGCCAGCAGCCGGATCCTGAGCGGGGGGAACAATGAGCAGTTCTTC.

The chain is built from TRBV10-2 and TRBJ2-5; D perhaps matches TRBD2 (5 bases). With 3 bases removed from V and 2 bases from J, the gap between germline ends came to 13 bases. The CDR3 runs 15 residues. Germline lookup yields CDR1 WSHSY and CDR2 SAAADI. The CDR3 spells CASSEERRPQETQYF. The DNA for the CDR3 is TGCGCCAGCAGTGAAGAGCGGAGACCACAAGAGACCCAGTACTTC.

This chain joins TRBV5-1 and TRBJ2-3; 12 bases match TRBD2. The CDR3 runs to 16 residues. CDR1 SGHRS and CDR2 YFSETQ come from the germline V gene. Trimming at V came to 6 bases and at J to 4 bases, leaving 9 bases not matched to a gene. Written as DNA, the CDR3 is TGCGCCAGCACCGACAAAAGGACTAGCGGGGCAGATACGCAGTATTTT. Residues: CASTDKRTSGADTQYF.

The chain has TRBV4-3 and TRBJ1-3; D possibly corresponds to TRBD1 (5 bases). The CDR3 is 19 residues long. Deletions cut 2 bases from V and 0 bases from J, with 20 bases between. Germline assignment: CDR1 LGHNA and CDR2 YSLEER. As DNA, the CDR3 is TGCGCCAGCAGCCAAATAGCATCATGGGGGGATCACTCTGGAAACACCATATATTTT. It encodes CASSQIASWGDHSGNTIYF.

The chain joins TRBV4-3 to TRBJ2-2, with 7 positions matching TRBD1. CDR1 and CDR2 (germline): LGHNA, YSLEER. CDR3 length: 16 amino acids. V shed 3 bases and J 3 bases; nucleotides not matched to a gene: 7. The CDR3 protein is CASSQVDGTDTGELFF. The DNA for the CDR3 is TGCGCCAGCAGCCAGGTCGATGGGACAGACACCGGGGAGCTGTTTTTT.

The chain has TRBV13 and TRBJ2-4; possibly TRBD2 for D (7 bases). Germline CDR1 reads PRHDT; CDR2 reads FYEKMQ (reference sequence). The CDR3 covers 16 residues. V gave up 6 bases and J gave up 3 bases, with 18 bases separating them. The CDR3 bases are TGTGCCAGCAGGACTAGGGGGGGTAGGGACAAAAACATTCAGTACTTC. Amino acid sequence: CASRTRGGRDKNIQYF.

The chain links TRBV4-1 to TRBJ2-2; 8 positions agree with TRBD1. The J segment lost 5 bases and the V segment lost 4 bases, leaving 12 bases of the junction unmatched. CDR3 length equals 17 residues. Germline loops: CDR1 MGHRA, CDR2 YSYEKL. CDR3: CASSLPGTGIMTGELFF. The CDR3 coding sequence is TGCGCCAGCAGCCTCCCCGGGACAGGTATCATGACCGGGGAGCTGTTTTTT.